Described below is a single T cell receptor (beta chain) sequence and its context. Using immunoSEQ multiplex PCR, the repertoire was profiled, and TCRdb retains in-frame clones only, with some absent. Of approximately 200,000 clones in the sample, roughly 77% were seen once. These data are taken from a study of blood T cell repertoires in COVID-19. Overall study context: Both acute and convalescent COVID-19 samples were obtained from the United States, Italy and Spain.

Germline CDR1 is PRHDT and CDR2 is FYEKMQ (reference sequence). Trimming stripped 5 bases from V and 8 bases from J, with 13 bases between. This CDR3 is built from 13 residues. The cohort comprised adults aged 18 to 89 years residing in 24 US areas. Cohort 3 recovered donors had two negative PCRs, clearance, or symptom resolution. This TCR derives from a man in his forties or fifties who had recovered from COVID-19. Sequenced input: PBMCs or T cells enriched from blood (not recorded which). V is TRBV13 and J is TRBJ1-3, with D possibly being TRBD1 (5 bases). The CDR3 sequence: CASSPGTGDTIYF. The CDR3 coding sequence is TGTGCCAGCAGCCCAGGGACGGGAGACACCATATATTTT.